These 14 T cell receptor beta chains originate from one sample sequenced in a study of beta chain features in type 1 diabetes. Sequencing targeted expressed TCRB transcripts, as all isolated RNA had been reverse transcribed. Clones were sequenced by immunoSEQ multiplex PCR, and TCRdb holds only the in-frame ones, with some missing. The table records under 450,000 clones, approximately 14% of them present only once. Specimen: naive CD4+ T cells from blood. These receptor sequences come from a man aged 25 to 45 in good health.

As concerns this clone: This may stem from a read error, because a much larger clone lies one nucleotide away. The chain combines TRBV7-2 with TRBJ2-3; D unresolved. Germline values: CDR1 SGHTA, CDR2 FQGNSA. Trimming removed 2 bases at V and 1 base at J, with 4 bases between. The CDR3 is 13 amino acids. CDR3: CASSLTGTDTQYF. DNA of the CDR3: TGTGCCAGCAGCTTAACGGGCACAGATACGCAGTATTTT. The full variable domain, completed using reference TRBV7-2 and TRBJ2-3, is GAGVSQSPSNKVTEKGKDVELRCDPISGHTALYWYRQSLGQGLEFLIYFQGNSAPDKSGLPSDRFSAERTGGSVSTLTIQRTQQEDSAVYLCASSLTGTDTQYFGPGTRLTVL.

This clone appeared a few times. This chain connects TRBV11-1 to TRBJ2-1; D is uncertain. The CDR3 contains 15 residues. V lost 5 bases, J lost 5 bases, and 16 bases lay in between. The germline gives CDR1 SGHAT, CDR2 FQDESV (reference sequence). CDR3 DNA sequence: TGTGCCAGCAGCAAGGCGGCGTCCCTCCACAATGAGCAGTTCTTC. Its translation: CASSKAASLHNEQFF.

The chain uses TRBV19 and TRBJ2-3, with D uncertain. The V end was cut by 5 bases, the J end by 1 base, with 13 bases between. Germline values: CDR1 LNHDA, CDR2 SQIVND (reference sequence). The CDR3 totals 15 residues. CDR3 nucleotides: TGTGCCAGTAGTTCAGGCGGTTACGGCACAGATACGCAGTATTTT. Protein product: CASSSGGYGTDTQYF.

This clone was seen a few times. The chain joins TRBV11-2 to TRBJ1-5; 8 bases align to TRBD1. J gave up 7 bases and V 3 bases, and 5 bases lay outside the gene matches. The CDR3 spans 14 residues. Germline V lookup: CDR1 SGHAT, CDR2 FQNNGV. CDR3 sequence reads: CASSFSTGGQPQHF. CDR3 bases: TGTGCCAGCAGCTTTAGTACAGGGGGACAGCCCCAGCATTTT.

A single count supports this clone. The V gene is TRBV30, the J gene TRBJ1-5; 9 bases line up with TRBD1. In germline, CDR1 is GTSNPN, CDR2 SVGIG (reference sequence). Unmatched junction bases numbered 12, after V lost 2 bases and J lost 7 bases. The CDR3 loop spans 16 amino acids. The CDR3 DNA reads TGTGCCTGGAGTCCAAACAGGGGGCTCTTGGACCAGCCCCAGCATTTT. Its protein is CAWSPNRGLLDQPQHF.

The chain carries TRBV7-3 and TRBJ1-1; 8 bases map to TRBD1. This CDR3 region has 15 residues. Trimming at V came to 5 bases and at J to 1 base, leaving 6 bases not matched to a gene. Germline V CDR1 and CDR2: SGHTA, FQGTGA. CDR3 residues: CASSPRTGQNTEAFF. The CDR3 nucleotides are TGTGCCAGCAGCCCACGGACAGGGCAGAACACTGAAGCTTTCTTT. Using reference TRBV7-3 and TRBJ1-1 for the parts outside the CDR3, the full variable domain is GAGVSQTPSNKVTEKGKYVELRCDPISGHTALYWYRQSLGQGPEFLIYFQGTGAADDSGLPNDRFFAVRPEGSVSTLKIQRTERGDSAVYLCASSPRTGQNTEAFFGQGTRLTVV.

The genes are TRBV6-1 and TRBJ2-7, with 7 bases identical to TRBD2. This CDR3 contains 13 residues. The germline gives CDR1 MNHNS, CDR2 SASEGT. V gave up 6 bases and J gave up 1 base; unmatched junction bases: 3. Here the CDR3 DNA reads TGTGCCAGCAGGCGGACTAGTTCCTACGAGCAGTACTTC. Translated: CASRRTSSYEQYF.

This CDR3 reads CASSEYLIQETQYF. CDR3 nucleotides: TGTGCCAGCAGTGAATACCTTATCCAAGAGACCCAGTACTTC. The V gene is TRBV25-1, the J gene TRBJ2-5, with D unclear. This CDR3 is 14 amino acids long. Germline CDR1 and CDR2: MGHDK and SYGVNS. Trimming removed 0 bases at V and 1 base at J, with 6 bases between. The full variable domain, completed using reference TRBV25-1 and TRBJ2-5, is EADIYQTPRYLVIGTGKKITLECSQTMGHDKMYWYQQDPGMELHLIHYSYGVNSTEKGDLSSESTVSRIRTEHFPLTLESARPSHTSQYLCASSEYLIQETQYFGPGTRLLVL.

The chain is built from TRBV28 and TRBJ1-2; D is perhaps TRBD1 (6 bases). V lost 6 bases, J lost 4 bases, and 12 bases lay in between. The CDR3 is made up of 13 amino acids. Per germline, CDR1 MDHEN and CDR2 SYDVKM. The DNA of the CDR3 is TGTGCCAGCAGCGAAGGGGGAGGCTATGGCTACACCTTC. Its protein is CASSEGGGYGYTF.

This clone was detected a few times. The genes are TRBV27 and TRBJ2-3; D not resolved. V lost 6 bases and J lost 0, with 10 bases in between. From germline, CDR1 is MNHEY and CDR2 SMNVEV (reference sequence). This CDR3 region has 14 residues. The CDR3 loop is CASSGSTSTDTQYF. The DNA of the CDR3 is TGTGCCAGCAGCGGATCGACTAGCACAGATACGCAGTATTTT.

This clone was recorded at least ten times. The CDR3 sequence is CSVFPSRAGRETQYF. CDR3 nucleotides: TGCAGCGTTTTCCCCAGTCGAGCGGGAAGAGAGACCCAGTACTTC. The chain links TRBV29-1 to TRBJ2-5; the match to TRBD2 covers 7 bases. Germline V CDR1 and CDR2: SQVTM, ANQGSEA. CDR3 length equals 15 residues. Germline trimming cut 5 bases from V and 4 bases from J; bases unmatched to any gene: 13.

This clone showed up many times. The V and J genes are TRBV4-3 and TRBJ1-1; D unclear. The V gene's germline CDR1 is LGHNA and CDR2 YSLEER. The CDR3 is 13 residues long. Trimming took off 0 bases at V and 8 bases at J, with 10 bases between the two ends. The CDR3 loop is CASSQDTHSEAFF. CDR3 bases: TGCGCCAGCAGCCAAGATACGCATTCCGAAGCTTTCTTT.

The table lists this clone with a few counts. The chain is built from TRBV5-1 and TRBJ2-1; 7 bases agree with TRBD2. The germline CDR1 and CDR2 sequences are SGHRS and YFSETQ. V lost 0 bases, J lost 3 bases, and 3 bases stayed unmatched. The CDR3 has 15 amino acids. CDR3 bases: TGCGCCAGCAGCTTGGTGGCGGGAGTCTACAATGAGCAGTTCTTC. Encoded protein: CASSLVAGVYNEQFF. Complete variable domain (other parts from reference TRBV5-1 and TRBJ2-1): KAGVTQTPRYLIKTRGQQVTLSCSPISGHRSVSWYQQTPGQGLQFLFEYFSETQRNKGNFPGRFSGRQFSNSRSEMNVSTLELGDSALYLCASSLVAGVYNEQFFGPGTRLTVL.

This clone was counted a few times. The rearrangement links TRBV4-3 to TRBJ2-3; D unresolved. From germline, CDR1 is LGHNA and CDR2 YSLEER. V was pared by 0 bases and J by 6 bases, with 4 bases between. The CDR3 is 12 amino acids. For the CDR3, the DNA is TGCGCCAGCAGCCAAGATGGGGATACGCAGTATTTT. Protein: CASSQDGDTQYF.